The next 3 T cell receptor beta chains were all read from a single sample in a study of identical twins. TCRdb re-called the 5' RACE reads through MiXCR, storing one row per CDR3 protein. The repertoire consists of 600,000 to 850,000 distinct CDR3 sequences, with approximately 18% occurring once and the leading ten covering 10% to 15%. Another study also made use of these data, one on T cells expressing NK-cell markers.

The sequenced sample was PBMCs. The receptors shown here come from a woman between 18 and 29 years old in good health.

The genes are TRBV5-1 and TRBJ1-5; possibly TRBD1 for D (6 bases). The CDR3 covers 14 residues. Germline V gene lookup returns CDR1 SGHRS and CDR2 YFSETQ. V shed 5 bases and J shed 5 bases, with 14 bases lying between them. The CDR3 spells CASSSGEIDQPQHF. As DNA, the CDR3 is TGCGCCAGCAGTTCAGGGGAAATAGATCAGCCCCAGCATTTT.

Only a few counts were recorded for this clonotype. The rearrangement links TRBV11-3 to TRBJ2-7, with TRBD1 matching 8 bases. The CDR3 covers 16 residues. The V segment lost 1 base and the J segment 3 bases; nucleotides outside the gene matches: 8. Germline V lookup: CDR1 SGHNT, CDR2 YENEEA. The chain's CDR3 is CASSLGRTGKGYEQYF. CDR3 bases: TGTGCCAGCAGCTTAGGTCGGACAGGGAAAGGCTACGAGCAGTACTTC.

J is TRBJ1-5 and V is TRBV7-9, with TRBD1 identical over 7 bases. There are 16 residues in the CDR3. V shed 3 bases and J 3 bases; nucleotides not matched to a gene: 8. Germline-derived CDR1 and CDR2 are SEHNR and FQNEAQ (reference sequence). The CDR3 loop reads CASSFILGTDNQPQHF. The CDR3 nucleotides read TGTGCCAGCAGCTTTATACTTGGGACAGACAATCAGCCCCAGCATTTT. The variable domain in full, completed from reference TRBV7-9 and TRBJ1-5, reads DTGVSQNPRHKITKRGQNVTFRCDPISEHNRLYWYRQTLGQGPEFLTYFQNEAQLEKSRLLSDRFSAERPKGSFSTLEIQRTEQGDSAMYLCASSFILGTDNQPQHFGDGTRLSIL.